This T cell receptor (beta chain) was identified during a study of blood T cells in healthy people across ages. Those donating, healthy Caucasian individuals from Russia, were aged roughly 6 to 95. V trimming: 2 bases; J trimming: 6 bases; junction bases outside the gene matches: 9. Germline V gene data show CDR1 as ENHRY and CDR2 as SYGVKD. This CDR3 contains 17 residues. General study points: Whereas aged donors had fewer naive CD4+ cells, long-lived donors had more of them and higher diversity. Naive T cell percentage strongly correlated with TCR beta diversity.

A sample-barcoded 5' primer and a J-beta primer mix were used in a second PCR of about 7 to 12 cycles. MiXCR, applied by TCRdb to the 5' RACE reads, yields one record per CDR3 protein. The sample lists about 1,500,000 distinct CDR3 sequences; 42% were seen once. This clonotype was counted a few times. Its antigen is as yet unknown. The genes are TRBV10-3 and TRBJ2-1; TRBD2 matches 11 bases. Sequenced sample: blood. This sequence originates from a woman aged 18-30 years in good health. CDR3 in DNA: TGTGCCATCAGTGAGAGCGGTAGCGGGAGGGCCCGCAATGAGCAGTTCTTC. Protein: CAISESGSGRARNEQFF.